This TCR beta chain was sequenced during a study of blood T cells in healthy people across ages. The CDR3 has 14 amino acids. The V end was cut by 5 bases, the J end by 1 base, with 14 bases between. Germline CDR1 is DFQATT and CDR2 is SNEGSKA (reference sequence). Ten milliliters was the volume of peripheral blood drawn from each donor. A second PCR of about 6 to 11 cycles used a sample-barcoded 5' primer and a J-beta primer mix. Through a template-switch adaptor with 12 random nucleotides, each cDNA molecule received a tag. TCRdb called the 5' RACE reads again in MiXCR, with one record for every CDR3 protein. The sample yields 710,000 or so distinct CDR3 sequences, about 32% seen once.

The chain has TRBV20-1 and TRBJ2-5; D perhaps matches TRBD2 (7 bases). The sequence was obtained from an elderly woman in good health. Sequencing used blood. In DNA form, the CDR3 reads TGCAGTGCTCGAGGGGGGGACCGCCAAGAGACCCAGTACTTC. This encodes CSARGGDRQETQYF.